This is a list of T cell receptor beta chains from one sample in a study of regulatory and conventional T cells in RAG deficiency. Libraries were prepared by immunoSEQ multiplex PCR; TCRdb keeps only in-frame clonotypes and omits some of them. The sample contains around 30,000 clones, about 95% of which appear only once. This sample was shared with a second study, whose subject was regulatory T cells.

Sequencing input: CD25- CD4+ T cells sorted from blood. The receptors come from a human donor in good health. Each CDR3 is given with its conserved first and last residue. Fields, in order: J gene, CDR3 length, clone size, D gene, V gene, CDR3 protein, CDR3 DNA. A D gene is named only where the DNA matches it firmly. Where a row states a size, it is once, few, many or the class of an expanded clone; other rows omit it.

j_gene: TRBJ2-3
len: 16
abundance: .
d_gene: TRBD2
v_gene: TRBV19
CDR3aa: CASRNLAGGAPDTQYF
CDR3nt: TGTGCCAGTAGGAATCTAGCGGGGGGAGCTCCGGATACGCAGTATTTT

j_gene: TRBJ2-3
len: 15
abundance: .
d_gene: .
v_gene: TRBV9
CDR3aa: CASSVVGGETDTQYF
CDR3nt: TGTGCCAGCAGCGTAGTAGGGGGGGAAACAGATACGCAGTATTTT

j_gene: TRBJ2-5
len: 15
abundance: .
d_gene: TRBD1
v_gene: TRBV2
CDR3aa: CASSPGDRVQETQYF
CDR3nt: TGTGCCAGCAGCCCTGGGGACAGAGTCCAAGAGACCCAGTACTTC

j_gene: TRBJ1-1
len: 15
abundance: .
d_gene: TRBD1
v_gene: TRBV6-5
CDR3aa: CASSYEGQLNTEAFF
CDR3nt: TGTGCCAGCAGTTACGAGGGACAGCTGAACACTGAAGCTTTCTTT

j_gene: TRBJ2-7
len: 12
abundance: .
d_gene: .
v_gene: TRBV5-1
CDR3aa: CASSSEGYEQYF
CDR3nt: TGCGCCAGCAGCTCGGAGGGGTACGAGCAGTACTTC

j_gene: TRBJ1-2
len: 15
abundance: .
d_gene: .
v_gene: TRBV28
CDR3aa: CASSLFVGAREQKTF
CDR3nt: TGTGCCAGCAGTTTATTCGTAGGGGCACGGGAGCAAAAAACCTTC

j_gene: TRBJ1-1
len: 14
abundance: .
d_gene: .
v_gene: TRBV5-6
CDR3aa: CASSLGIRSTEAFF
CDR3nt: TGTGCCAGCAGCTTGGGCATTCGGTCCACTGAAGCTTTCTTT

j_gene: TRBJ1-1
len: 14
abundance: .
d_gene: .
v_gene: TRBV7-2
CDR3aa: CASSFRRGGTEAFF
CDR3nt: TGTGCCAGCAGCTTCCGCAGGGGAGGGACTGAAGCTTTCTTT

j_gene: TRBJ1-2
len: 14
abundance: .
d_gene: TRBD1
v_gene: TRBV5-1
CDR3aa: CASSFSGQQNGYTF
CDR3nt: TGCGCCAGCAGCTTCTCGGGACAGCAAAATGGCTACACCTTC

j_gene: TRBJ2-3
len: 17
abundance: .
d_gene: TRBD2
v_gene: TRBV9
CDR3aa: CASSVVSRGGSTDTQYF
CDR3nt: TGTGCCAGCAGCGTAGTATCACGGGGGGGTAGCACAGATACGCAGTATTTT

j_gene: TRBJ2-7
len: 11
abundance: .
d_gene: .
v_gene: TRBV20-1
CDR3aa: CSAFYRAEQYF
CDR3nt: TGCAGTGCTTTTTACAGGGCCGAGCAGTACTTC

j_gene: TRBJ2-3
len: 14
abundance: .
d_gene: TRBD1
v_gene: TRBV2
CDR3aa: CASRGTGGTDTQYF
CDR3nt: TGTGCCAGCAGGGGGACAGGGGGCACAGATACGCAGTATTTT

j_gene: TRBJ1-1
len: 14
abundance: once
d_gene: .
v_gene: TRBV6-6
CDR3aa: CASRAGGANTEAFF
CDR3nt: TGTGCCAGCAGGGCCGGCGGCGCGAACACTGAAGCTTTCTTT

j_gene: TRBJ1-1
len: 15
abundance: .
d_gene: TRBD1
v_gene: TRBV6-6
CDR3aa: CASSYSGQGATEAFF
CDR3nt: TGTGCCAGCAGTTACTCCGGGCAGGGGGCCACTGAAGCTTTCTTT

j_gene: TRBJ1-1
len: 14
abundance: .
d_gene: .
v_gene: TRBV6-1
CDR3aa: CASSARGLRTEAFF
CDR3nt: TGTGCCAGCAGTGCCAGGGGTTTGAGGACTGAAGCTTTCTTT

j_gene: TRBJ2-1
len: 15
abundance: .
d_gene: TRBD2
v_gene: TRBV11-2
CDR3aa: CASRRSGGPNNEQFF
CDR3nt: TGTGCCAGCAGACGTAGCGGGGGCCCGAACAATGAGCAGTTCTTC

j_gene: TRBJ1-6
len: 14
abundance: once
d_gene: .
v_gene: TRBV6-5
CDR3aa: CASSRQTTDSPLHF
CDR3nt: TGTGCCAGCAGTCGACAAACCACGGATTCACCCCTCCACTTT

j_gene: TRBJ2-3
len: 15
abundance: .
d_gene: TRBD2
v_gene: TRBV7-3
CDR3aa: CASSLSGGLGDTQYF
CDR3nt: TGTGCCAGCAGCTTATCGGGGGGGCTCGGCGATACGCAGTATTTT

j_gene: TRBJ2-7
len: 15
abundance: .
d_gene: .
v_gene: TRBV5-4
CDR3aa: CASSRSTMGVSEQYF
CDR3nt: TGTGCCAGCAGCCGATCGACAATGGGTGTCTCCGAGCAGTACTTC

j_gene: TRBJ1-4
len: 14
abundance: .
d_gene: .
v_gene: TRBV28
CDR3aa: CASSFAGFREKLFF
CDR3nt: TGTGCCAGCAGTTTTGCGGGGTTTCGGGAAAAACTGTTTTTT

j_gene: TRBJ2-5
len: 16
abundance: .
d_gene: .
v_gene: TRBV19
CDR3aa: CASSIDGGGGRETQYF
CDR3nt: TGTGCCAGTAGTATAGATGGAGGGGGGGGCAGAGAGACCCAGTACTTC

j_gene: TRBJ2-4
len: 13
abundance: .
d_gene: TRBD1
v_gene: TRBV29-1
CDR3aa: CSGIQGGRNIQYF
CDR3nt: TGCAGCGGAATACAGGGGGGCAGAAACATTCAGTACTTC

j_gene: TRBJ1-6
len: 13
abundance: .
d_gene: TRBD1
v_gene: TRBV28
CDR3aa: CASQTGGNSPLHF
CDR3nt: TGTGCCAGCCAGACAGGGGGAAATTCACCCCTCCACTTT

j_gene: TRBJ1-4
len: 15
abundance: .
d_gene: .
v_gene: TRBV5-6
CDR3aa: CASSRRGGGDEKLFF
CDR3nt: TGTGCCAGCAGCCGGCGCGGGGGAGGGGATGAAAAACTGTTTTTT

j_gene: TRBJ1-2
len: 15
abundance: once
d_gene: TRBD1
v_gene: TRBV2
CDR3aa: CASRPTGIANYGYTF
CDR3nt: TGTGCCAGCAGGCCGACAGGGATAGCTAACTATGGCTACACCTTC

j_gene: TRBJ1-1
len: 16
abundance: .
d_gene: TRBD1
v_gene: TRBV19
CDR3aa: CASSTVTGTGGSEAFF
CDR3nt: TGTGCCAGTAGTACCGTGACCGGGACAGGGGGATCTGAAGCTTTCTTT